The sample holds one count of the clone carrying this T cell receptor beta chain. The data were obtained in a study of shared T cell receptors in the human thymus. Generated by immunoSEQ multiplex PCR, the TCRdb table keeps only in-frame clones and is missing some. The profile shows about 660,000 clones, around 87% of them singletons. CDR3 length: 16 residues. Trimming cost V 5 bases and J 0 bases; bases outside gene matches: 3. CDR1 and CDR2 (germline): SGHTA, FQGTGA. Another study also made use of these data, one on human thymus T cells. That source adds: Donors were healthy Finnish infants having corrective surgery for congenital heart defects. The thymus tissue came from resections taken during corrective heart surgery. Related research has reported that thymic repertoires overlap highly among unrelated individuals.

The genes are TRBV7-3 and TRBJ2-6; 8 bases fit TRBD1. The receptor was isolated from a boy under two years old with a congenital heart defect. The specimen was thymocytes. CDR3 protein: CASSRTGSSGANVLTF. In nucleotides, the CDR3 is TGTGCCAGCAGCCGGACAGGGTCCTCTGGGGCCAACGTCCTGACTTTC.